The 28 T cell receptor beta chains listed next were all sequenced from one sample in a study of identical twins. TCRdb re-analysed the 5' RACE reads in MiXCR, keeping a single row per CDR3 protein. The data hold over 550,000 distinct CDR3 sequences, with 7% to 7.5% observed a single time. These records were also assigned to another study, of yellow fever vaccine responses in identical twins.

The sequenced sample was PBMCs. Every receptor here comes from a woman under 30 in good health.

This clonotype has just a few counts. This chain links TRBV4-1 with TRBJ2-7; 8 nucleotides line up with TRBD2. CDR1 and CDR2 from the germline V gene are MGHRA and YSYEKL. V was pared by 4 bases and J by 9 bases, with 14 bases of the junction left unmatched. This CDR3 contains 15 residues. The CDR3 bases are TGCGCCAGCAGCCCTCTTCCTAGCGGGCCCCTAGGGCAGTACTTC. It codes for CASSPLPSGPLGQYF.

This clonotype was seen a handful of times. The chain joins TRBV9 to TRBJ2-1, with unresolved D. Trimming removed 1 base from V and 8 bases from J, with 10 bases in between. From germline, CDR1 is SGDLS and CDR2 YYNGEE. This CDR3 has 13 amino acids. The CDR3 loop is CASSVNVGHEQFF. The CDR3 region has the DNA TGTGCCAGCAGCGTAAATGTGGGCCATGAGCAGTTCTTC.

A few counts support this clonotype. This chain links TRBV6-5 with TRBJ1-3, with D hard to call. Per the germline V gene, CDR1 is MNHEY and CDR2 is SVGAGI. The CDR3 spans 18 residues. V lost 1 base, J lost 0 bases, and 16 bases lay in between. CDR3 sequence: CASSYLGLGNPSGNTIYF. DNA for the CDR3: TGTGCCAGCAGTTACTTGGGTTTGGGTAACCCCTCTGGAAACACCATATATTTT.

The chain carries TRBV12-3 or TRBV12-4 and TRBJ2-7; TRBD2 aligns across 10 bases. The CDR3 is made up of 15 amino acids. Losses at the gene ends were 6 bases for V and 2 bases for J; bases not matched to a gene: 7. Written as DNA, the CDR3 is TGTGCCAGCAGGACCGGGACTAGCGCCACCTACGAGCAGTACTTC. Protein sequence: CASRTGTSATYEQYF.

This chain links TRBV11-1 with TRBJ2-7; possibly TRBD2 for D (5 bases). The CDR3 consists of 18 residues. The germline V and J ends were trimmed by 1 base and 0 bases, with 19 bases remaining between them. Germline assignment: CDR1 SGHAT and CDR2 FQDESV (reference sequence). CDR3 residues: CASSLGPVGREGSYEQYF. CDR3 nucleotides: TGTGCCAGCAGCTTAGGACCGGTAGGGCGAGAGGGCTCCTACGAGCAGTACTTC.

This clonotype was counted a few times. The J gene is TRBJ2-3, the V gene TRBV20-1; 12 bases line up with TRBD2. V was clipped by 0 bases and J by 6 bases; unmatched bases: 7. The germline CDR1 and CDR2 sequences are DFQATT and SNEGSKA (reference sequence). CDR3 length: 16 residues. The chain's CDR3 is CSARDLGTSGWDTQYF. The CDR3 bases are TGCAGTGCTAGAGATCTAGGGACTAGCGGGTGGGATACGCAGTATTTT.

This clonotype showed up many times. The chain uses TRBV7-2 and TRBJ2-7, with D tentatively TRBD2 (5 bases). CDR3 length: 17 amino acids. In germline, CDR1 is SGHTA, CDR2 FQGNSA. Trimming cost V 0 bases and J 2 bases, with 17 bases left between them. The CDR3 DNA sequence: TGTGCCAGCAGCTTAGCGGTTATAAGCGGTGGGACCTACGAGCAGTACTTC. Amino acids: CASSLAVISGGTYEQYF.

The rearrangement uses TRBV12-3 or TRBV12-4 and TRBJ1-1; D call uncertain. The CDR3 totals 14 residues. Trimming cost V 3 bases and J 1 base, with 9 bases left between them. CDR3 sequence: CASSFNFGNTEAFF. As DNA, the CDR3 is TGTGCCAGCAGTTTTAATTTCGGGAACACTGAAGCTTTCTTT.

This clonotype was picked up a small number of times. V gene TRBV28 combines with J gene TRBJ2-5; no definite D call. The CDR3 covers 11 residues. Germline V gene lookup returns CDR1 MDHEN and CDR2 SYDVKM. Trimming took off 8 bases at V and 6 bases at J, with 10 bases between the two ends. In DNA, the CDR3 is TGTGCCAGCGCACTGGGGAAGACCCAGTACTTC. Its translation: CASALGKTQYF. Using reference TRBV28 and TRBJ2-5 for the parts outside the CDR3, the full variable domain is DVKVTQSSRYLVKRTGEKVFLECVQDMDHENMFWYRQDPGLGLRLIYFSYDVKMKEKGDIPEGYSVSREKKERFSLILESASTNQTSMYLCASALGKTQYFGPGTRLLVL.

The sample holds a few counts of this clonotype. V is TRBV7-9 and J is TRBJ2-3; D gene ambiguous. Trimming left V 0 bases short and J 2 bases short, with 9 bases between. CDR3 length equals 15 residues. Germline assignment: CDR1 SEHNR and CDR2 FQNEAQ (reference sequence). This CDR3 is CASSLAPHLTDTQYF. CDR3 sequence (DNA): TGTGCCAGCAGCTTAGCCCCCCATCTCACAGATACGCAGTATTTT.

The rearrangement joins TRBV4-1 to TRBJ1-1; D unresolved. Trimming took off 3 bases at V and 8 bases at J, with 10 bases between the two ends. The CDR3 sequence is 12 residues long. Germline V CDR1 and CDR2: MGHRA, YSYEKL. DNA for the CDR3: TGCGCCAGCAGCCACGGAGCAGCAGAAGCTTTCTTT. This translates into CASSHGAAEAFF.

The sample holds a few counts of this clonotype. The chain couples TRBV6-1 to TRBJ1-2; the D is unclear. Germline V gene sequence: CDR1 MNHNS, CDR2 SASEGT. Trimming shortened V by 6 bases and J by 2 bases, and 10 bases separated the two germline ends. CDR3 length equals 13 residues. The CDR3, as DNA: TGTGCCAGCAGGCCTACAATGAACTATGGCTACACCTTC. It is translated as CASRPTMNYGYTF.

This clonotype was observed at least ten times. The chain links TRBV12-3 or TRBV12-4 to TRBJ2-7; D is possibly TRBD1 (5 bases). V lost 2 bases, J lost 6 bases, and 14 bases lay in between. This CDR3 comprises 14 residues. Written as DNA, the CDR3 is TGTGCCAGCAGTTTAATGGGGCCTTTGGGCGAGCAGTACTTC. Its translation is CASSLMGPLGEQYF.

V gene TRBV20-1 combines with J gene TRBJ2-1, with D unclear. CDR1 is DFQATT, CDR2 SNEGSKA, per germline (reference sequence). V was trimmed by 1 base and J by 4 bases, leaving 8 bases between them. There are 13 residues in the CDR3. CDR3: CSARGIGYNEQFF. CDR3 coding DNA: TGCAGTGCTAGAGGTATAGGGTACAATGAGCAGTTCTTC.

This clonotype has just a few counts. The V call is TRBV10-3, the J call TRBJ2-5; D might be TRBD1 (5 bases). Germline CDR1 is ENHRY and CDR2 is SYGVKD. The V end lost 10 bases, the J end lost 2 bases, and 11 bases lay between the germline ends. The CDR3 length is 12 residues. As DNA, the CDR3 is TGTGCCACTAAAGGGGATCAAGAGACCCAGTACTTC. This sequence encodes CATKGDQETQYF.

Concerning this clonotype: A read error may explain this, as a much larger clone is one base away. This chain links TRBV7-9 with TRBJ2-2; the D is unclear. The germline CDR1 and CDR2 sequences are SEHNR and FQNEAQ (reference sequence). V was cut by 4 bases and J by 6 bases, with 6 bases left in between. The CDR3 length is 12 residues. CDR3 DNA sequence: TGTGCCAGCAGCTGGCGGTCCGGGGAGCTGTTTTTT. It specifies CASSWRSGELFF.

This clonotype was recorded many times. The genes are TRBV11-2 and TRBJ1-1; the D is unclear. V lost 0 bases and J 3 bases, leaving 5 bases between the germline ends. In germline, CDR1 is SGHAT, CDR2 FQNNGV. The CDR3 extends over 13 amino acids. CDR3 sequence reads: CASSLDVDTEAFF. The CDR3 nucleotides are TGTGCCAGCAGCTTAGATGTCGACACTGAAGCTTTCTTT.

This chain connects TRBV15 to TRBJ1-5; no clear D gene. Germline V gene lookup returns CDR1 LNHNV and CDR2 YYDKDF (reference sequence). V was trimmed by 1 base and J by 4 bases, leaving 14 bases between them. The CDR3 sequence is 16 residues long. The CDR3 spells CATSRVESRWNQPQHF. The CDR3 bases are TGTGCCACCAGCAGAGTTGAATCCCGTTGGAATCAGCCCCAGCATTTT.

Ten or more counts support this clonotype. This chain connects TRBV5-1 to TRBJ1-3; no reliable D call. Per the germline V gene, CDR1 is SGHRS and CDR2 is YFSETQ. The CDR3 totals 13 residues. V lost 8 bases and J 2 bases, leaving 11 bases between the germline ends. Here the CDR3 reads CASSREPGNTIYF. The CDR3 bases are TGCGCCAGTAGCCGGGAACCTGGAAACACCATATATTTT.

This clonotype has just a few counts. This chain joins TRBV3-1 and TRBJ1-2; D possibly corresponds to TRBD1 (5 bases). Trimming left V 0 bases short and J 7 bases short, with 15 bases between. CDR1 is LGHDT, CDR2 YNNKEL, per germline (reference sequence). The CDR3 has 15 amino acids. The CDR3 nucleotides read TGTGCCAGCAGCCAAGAGTTTACCGGGGCGGGTGGCTACACCTTC. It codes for CASSQEFTGAGGYTF.

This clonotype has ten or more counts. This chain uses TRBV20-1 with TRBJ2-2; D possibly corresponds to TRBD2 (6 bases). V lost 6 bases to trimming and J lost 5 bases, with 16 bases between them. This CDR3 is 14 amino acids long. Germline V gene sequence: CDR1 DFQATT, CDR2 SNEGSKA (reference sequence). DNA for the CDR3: TGCAGTGCGATGACCGCGGAGGGGACCGGGGAGCTGTTTTTT. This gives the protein CSAMTAEGTGELFF.

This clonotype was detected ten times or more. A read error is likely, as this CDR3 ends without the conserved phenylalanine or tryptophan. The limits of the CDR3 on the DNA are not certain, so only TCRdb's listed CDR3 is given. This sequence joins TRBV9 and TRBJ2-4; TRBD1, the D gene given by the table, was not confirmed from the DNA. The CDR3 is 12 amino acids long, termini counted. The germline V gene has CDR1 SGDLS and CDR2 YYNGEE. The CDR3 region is CASNSGGAHVVL.

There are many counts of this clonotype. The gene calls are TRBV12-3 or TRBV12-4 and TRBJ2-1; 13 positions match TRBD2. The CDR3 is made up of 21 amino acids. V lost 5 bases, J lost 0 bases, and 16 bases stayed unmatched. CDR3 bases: TGTGCCAGCAGTCTAAGGGGTCTGGGACTAGCGGGACCTTTCTCCTACAATGAGCAGTTCTTC. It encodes CASSLRGLGLAGPFSYNEQFF.

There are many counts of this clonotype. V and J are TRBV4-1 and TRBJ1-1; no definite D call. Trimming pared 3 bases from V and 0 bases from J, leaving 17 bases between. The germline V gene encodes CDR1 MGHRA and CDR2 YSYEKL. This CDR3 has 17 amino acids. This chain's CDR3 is CASSQLGAGSLNTEAFF. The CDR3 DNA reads TGCGCCAGCAGCCAGCTTGGAGCGGGGAGCTTGAACACTGAAGCTTTCTTT.

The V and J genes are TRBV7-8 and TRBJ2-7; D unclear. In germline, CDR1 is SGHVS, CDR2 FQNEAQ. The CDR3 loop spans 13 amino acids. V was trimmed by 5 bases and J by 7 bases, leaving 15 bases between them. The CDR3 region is CASSQVTGLEQYF. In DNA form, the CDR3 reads TGTGCCAGCAGCCAGGTCACGGGTTTGGAGCAGTACTTC.

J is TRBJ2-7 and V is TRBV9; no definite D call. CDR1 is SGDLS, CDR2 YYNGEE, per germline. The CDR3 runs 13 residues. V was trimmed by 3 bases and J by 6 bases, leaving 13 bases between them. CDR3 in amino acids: CASSGWELGEQYF. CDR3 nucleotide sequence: TGTGCCAGCAGCGGTTGGGAATTAGGCGAGCAGTACTTC.

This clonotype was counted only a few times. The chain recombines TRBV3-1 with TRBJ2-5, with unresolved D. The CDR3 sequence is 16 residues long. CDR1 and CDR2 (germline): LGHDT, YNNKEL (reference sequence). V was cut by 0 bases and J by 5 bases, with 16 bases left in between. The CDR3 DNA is TGTGCCAGCAGCCAAGATATGGCGCCTGGGCGGGAGACCCAGTACTTC. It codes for CASSQDMAPGRETQYF.

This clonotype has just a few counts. The CDR3 DNA reads TGTGCCATCAGAACGACAGGGGCGGAGACCCAGTACTTC. Translated, it gives CAIRTTGAETQYF. This sequence joins TRBV10-3 and TRBJ2-5; 8 bases fit TRBD1. This CDR3 contains 13 residues. The V gene's germline CDR1 is ENHRY and CDR2 SYGVKD. V lost 6 bases to trimming and J lost 5 bases; unmatched junction nucleotides: 5.